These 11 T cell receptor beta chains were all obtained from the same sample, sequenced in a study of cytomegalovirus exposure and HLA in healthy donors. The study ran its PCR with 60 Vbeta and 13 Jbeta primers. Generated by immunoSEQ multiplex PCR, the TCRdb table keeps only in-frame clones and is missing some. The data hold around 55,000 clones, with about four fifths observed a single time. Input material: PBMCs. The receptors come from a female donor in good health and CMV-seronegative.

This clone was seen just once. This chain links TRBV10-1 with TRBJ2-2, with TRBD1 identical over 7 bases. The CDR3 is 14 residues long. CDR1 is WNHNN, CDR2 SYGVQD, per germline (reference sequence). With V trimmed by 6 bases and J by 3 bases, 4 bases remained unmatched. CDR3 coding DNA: TGCGCCAGCAGACCCGACAGGGACACCGGGGAGCTGTTTTTT. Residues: CASRPDRDTGELFF.

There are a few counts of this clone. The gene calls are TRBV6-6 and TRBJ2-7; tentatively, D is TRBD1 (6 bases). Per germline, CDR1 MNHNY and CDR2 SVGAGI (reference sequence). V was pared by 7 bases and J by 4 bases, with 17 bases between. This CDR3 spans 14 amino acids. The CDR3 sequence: CASKAGTSEYEQYF. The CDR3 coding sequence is TGTGCCAGCAAAGCCGGGACATCGGAGTACGAGCAGTACTTC.

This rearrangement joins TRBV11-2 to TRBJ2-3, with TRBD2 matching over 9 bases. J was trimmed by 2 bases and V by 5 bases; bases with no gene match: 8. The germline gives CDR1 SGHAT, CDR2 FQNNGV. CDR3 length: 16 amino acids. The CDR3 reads CASSHIAGAFTDTQYF. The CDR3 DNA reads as TGTGCCAGCAGCCATATAGCGGGGGCCTTCACAGATACGCAGTATTTT.

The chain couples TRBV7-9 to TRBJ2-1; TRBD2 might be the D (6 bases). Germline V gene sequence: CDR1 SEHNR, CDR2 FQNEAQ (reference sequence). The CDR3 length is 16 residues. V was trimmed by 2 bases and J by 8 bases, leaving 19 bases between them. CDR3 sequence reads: CASSLMGTGEVDEQFF. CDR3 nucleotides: TGTGCCAGCAGCTTAATGGGGACGGGGGAGGTCGATGAGCAGTTCTTC.

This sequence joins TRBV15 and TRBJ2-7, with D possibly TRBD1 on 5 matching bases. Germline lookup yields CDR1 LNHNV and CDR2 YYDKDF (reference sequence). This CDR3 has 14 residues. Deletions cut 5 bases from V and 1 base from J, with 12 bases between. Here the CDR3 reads CATSFGSGSYEQYF. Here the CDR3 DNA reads TGTGCCACCAGCTTCGGCTCAGGGTCCTACGAGCAGTACTTC.

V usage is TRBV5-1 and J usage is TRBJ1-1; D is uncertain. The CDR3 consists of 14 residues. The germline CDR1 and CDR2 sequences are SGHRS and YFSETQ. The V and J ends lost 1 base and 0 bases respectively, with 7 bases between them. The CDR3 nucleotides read TGCGCCAGCAGCTTGACCCCTATGAACACTGAAGCTTTCTTT. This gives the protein CASSLTPMNTEAFF. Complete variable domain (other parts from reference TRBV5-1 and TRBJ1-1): KAGVTQTPRYLIKTRGQQVTLSCSPISGHRSVSWYQQTPGQGLQFLFEYFSETQRNKGNFPGRFSGRQFSNSRSEMNVSTLELGDSALYLCASSLTPMNTEAFFGQGTRLTVV.

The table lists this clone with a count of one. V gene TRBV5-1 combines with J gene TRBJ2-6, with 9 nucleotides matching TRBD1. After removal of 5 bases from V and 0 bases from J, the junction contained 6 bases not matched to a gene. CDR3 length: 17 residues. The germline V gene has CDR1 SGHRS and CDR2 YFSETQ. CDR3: CASRGQGLASGANVLTF. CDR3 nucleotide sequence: TGCGCCAGCAGGGGACAGGGTTTGGCCTCTGGGGCCAACGTCCTGACTTTC. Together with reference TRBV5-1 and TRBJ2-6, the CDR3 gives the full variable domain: KAGVTQTPRYLIKTRGQQVTLSCSPISGHRSVSWYQQTPGQGLQFLFEYFSETQRNKGNFPGRFSGRQFSNSRSEMNVSTLELGDSALYLCASRGQGLASGANVLTFGAGSRLTVL.

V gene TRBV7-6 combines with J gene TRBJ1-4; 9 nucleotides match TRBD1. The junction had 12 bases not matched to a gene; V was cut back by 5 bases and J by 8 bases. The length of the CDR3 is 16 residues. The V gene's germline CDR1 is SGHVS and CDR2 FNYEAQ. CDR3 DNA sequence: TGTGCCAGCAGCGAACCGGCGGGACAGGGACGCGAAAAACTGTTTTTT. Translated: CASSEPAGQGREKLFF.

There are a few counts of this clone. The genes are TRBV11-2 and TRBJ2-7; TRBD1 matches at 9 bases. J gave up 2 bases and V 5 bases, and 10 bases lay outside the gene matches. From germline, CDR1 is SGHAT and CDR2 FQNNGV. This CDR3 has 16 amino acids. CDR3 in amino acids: CASSPIRGQGTYEQYF. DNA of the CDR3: TGTGCCAGCAGCCCCATAAGGGGACAGGGAACCTACGAGCAGTACTTC.

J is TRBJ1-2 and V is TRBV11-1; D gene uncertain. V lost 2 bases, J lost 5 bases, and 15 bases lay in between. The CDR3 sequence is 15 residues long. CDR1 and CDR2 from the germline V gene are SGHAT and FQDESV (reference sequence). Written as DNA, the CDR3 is TGTGCCAGCAGCTTAACAGAGACGGCTATTTATGGCTACACCTTC. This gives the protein CASSLTETAIYGYTF. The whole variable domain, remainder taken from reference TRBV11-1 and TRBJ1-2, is EAEVAQSPRYKITEKSQAVAFWCDPISGHATLYWYRQILGQGPELLVQFQDESVVDDSQLPKDRFSAERLKGVDSTLKIQPAELGDSAMYLCASSLTETAIYGYTFGSGTRLTVV.

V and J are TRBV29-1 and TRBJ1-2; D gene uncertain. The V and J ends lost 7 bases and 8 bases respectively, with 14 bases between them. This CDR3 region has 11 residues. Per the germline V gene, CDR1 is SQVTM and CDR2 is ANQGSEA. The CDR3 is CSAQRQFGYTF. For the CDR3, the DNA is TGCAGCGCTCAGAGGCAGTTCGGCTACACCTTC.